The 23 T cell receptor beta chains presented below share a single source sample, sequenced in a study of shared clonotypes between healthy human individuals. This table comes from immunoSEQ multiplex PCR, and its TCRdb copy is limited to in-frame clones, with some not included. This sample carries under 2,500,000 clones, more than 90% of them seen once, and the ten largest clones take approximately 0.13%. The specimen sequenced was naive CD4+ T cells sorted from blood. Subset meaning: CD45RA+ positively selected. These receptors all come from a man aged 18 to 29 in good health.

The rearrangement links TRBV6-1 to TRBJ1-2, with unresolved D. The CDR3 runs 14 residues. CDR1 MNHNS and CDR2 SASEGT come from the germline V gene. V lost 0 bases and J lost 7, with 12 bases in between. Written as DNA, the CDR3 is TGTGCCAGCAGTGAAGCCAGGATGGCTAGTGGCTACACCTTC. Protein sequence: CASSEARMASGYTF.

CDR3 nucleotide sequence: TGTGCCAGCAGCTTAGCGGGGGACAGGGGATCAAGCAATCAGCCCCAGCATTTT. Translated: CASSLAGDRGSSNQPQHF. The chain employs TRBV7-8 and TRBJ1-5; 10 bases agree with TRBD1. Germline CDR1 is SGHVS and CDR2 is FQNEAQ. The V segment lost 0 bases and the J segment 1 base; nucleotides outside the gene matches: 6. CDR3 length equals 18 residues.

CDR3 sequence (DNA): TGTGCCAGCAGCTTAGCGCCTAGCGGGAACTCCTACGAGCAGTACTTC. This gives the protein CASSLAPSGNSYEQYF. The rearrangement uses TRBV7-2 and TRBJ2-7; 9 bases align to TRBD2. Germline V gives CDR1 SGHTA, CDR2 FQGNSA. This CDR3 spans 16 amino acids. The V segment lost 0 bases and the J segment 0 bases; nucleotides outside the gene matches: 3.

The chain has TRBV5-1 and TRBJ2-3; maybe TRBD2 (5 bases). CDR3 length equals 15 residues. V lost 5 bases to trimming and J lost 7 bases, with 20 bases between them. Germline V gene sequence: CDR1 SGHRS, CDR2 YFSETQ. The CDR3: CASSAGGPRGNTQYF. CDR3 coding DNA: TGCGCCAGCAGTGCGGGCGGACCACGTGGAAATACGCAGTATTTT.

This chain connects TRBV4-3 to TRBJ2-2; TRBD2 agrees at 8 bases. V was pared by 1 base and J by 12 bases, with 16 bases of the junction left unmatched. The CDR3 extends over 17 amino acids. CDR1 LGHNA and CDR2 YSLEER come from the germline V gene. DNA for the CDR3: TGCGCCAGCAGCCAAGGGGCGGGGGGAGGATATTCTGGGCAGCTGTTTTTT. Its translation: CASSQGAGGGYSGQLFF.

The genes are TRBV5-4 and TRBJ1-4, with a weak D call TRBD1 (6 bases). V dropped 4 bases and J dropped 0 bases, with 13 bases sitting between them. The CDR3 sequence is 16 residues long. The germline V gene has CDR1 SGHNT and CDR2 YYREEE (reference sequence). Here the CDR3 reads CASSPWGAPTNEKLFF. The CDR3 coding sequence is TGTGCCAGCAGCCCGTGGGGGGCGCCAACTAATGAAAAACTGTTTTTT.

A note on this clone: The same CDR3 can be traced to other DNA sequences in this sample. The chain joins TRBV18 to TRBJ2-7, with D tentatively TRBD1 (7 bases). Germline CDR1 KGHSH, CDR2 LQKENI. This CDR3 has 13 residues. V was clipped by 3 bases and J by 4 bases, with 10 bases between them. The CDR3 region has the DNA TGTGCCAGCTCACCCCAGGGGGGATACGAGCAGTACTTC. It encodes CASSPQGGYEQYF.

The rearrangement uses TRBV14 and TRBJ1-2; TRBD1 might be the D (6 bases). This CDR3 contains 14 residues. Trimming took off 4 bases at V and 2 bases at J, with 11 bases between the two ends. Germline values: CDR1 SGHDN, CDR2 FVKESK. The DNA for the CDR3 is TGTGCCAGCAGCCTCTACAGGGTCAACTATGGCTACACCTTC. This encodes CASSLYRVNYGYTF.

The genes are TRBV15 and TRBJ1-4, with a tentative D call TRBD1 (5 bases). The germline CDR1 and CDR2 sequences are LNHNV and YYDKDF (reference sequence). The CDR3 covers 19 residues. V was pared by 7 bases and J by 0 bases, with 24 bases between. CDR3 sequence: CATTRGAKISSTTNEKLFF. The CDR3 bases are TGTGCCACCACGCGCGGGGCCAAAATAAGCTCAACAACTAATGAAAAACTGTTTTTT. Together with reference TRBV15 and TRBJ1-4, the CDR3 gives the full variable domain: DAMVIQNPRYQVTQFGKPVTLSCSQTLNHNVMYWYQQKSSQAPKLLFHYYDKDFNNEADTPDNFQSRRPNTSFCFLDIRSPGLGDTAMYLCATTRGAKISSTTNEKLFFGSGTQLSVL.

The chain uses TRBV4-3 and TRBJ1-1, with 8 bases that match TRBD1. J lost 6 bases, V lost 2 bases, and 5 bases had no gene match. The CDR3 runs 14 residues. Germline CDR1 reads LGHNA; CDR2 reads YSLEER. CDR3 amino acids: CASSQQTGDAEAFF. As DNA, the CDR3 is TGCGCCAGCAGCCAACAGACAGGGGACGCTGAAGCTTTCTTT.

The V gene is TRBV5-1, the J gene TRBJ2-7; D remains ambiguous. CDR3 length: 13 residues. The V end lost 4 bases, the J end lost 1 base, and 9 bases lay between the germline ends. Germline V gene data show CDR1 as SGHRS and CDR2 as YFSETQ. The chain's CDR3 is CASSPERSYEQYF. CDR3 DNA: TGCGCCAGCAGCCCCGAACGGTCCTACGAGCAGTACTTC.

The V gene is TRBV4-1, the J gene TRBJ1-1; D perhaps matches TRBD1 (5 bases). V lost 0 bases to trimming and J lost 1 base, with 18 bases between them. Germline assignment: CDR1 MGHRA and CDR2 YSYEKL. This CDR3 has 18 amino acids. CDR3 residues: CASSQERQGFVRNTEAFF. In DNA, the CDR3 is TGCGCCAGCAGCCAAGAAAGGCAGGGCTTCGTCAGGAACACTGAAGCTTTCTTT.

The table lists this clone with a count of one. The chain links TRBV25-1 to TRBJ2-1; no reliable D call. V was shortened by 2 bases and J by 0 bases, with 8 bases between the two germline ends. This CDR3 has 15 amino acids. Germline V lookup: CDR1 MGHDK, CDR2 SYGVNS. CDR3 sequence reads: CASSERLLSYNEQFF. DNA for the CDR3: TGTGCCAGCAGTGAAAGACTTCTCTCCTACAATGAGCAGTTCTTC.

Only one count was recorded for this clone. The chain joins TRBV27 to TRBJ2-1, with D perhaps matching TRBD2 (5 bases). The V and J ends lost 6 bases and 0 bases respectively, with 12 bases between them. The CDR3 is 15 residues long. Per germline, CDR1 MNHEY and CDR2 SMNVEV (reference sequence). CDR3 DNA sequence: TGTGCCAGCAGATCCCGAGGGCTCTCCTACAATGAGCAGTTCTTC. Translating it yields CASRSRGLSYNEQFF.

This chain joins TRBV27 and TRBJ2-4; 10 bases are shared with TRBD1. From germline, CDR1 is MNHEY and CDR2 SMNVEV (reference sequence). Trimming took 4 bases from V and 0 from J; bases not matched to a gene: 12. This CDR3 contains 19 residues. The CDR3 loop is CASSSPGQGTELAKNIQYF. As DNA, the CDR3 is TGTGCCAGCAGTTCGCCGGGACAGGGGACGGAGTTAGCCAAAAACATTCAGTACTTC.

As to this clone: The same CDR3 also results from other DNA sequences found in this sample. CDR3 DNA: TGTGCCAGCAGTGAAGGGCGTTCACCCCTCCACTTT. Translating gives CASSEGRSPLHF. The chain joins TRBV2 to TRBJ1-6; no clear D. Germline values: CDR1 SNHLY, CDR2 FYNNEI. This CDR3 is built from 12 residues. With 1 base removed from V and 9 bases from J, the gap between germline ends came to 4 bases.

CDR3 nucleotides: TGCGCCAGCAGCCAAGATGAAAACACAGATACGCAGTATTTT. Its translation: CASSQDENTDTQYF. V and J are TRBV4-1 and TRBJ2-3; D remains ambiguous. This CDR3 region has 14 residues. CDR1 is MGHRA and CDR2 is YSYEKL in the germline V gene. V lost 0 bases and J 2 bases, leaving 6 bases between the germline ends.

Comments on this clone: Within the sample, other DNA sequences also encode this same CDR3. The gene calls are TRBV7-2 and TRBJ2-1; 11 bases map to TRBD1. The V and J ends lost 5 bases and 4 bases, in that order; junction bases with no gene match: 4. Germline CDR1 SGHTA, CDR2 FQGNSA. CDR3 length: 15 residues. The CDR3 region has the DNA TGTGCCAGCAGCGGCGGGACAGGGGGATACAATGAGCAGTTCTTC. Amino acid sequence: CASSGGTGGYNEQFF.

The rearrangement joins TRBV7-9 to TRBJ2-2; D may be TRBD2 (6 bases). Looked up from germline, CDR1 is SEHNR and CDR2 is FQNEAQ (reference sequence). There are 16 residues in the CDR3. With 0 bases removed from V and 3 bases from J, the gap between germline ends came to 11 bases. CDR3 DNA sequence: TGTGCCAGCAGCTTAGCGCGAACGGGAGACACCGGGGAGCTGTTTTTT. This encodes CASSLARTGDTGELFF.

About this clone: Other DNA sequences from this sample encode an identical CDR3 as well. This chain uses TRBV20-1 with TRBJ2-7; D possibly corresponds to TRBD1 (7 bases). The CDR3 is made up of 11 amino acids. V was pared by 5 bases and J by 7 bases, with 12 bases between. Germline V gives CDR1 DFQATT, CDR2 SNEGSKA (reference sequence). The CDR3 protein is CSAGSGGEQYF. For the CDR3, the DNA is TGCAGTGCTGGGTCAGGGGGGGAGCAGTACTTC.

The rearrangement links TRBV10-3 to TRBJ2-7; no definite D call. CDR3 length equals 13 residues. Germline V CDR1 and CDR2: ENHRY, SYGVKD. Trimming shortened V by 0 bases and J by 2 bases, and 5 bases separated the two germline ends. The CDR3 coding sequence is TGTGCCATCAGTGAGTCGACCCCCTACGAGCAGTACTTC. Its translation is CAISESTPYEQYF.

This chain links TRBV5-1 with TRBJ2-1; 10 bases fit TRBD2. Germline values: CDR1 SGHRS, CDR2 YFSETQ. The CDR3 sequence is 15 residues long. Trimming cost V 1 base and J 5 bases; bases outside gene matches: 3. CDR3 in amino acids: CASSLPSGSDNEQFF. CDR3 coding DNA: TGCGCCAGCAGCTTGCCTAGCGGGAGCGACAATGAGCAGTTCTTC.

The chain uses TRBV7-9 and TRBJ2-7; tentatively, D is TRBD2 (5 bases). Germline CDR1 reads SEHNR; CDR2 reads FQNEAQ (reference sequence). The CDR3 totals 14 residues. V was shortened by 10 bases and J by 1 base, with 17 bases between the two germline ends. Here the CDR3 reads CANPPRGESYEQYF. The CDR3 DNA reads TGTGCCAATCCCCCCCGGGGTGAGTCCTACGAGCAGTACTTC.